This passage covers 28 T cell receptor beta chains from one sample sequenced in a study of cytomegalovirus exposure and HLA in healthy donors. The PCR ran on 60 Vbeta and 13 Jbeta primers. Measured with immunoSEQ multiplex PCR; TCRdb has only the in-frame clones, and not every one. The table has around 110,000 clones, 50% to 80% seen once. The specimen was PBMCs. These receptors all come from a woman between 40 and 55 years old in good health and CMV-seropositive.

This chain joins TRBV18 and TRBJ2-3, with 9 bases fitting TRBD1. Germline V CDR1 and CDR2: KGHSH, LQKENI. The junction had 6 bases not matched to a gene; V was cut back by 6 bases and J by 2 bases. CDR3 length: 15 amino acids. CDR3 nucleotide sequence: TGTGCCAGCTCGCGGGACAGGGACAACACAGATACGCAGTATTTT. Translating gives CASSRDRDNTDTQYF. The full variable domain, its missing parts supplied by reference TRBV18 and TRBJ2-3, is NAGVMQNPRHLVRRRGQEARLRCSPMKGHSHVYWYRQLPEEGLKFMVYLQKENIIDESGMPKERFSAEFPKEGPSILRIQQVVRGDSAAYFCASSRDRDNTDTQYFGPGTRLTVL.

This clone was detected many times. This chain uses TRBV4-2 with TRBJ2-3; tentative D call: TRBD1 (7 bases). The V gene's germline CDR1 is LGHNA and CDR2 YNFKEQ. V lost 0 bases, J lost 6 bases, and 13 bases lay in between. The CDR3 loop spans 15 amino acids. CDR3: CASSQDPAGGDTQYF. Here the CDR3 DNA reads TGTGCCAGCAGCCAAGATCCCGCAGGGGGGGATACGCAGTATTTT.

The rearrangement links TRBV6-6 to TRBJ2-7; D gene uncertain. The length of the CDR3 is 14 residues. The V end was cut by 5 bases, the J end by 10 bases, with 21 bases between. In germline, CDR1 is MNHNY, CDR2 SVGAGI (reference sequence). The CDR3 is CASSHTLDSEQQYF. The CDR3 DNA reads TGTGCCAGCAGTCATACCCTAGATTCTGAGCAACAGTACTTC.

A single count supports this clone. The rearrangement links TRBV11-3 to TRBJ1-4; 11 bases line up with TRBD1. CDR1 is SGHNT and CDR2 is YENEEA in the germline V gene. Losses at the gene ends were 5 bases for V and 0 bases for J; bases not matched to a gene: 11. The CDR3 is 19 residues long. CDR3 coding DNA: TGTGCCAGCAGCCGTCTGGGACAGGGGGGCCCCCCAACTAATGAAAAACTGTTTTTT. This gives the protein CASSRLGQGGPPTNEKLFF.

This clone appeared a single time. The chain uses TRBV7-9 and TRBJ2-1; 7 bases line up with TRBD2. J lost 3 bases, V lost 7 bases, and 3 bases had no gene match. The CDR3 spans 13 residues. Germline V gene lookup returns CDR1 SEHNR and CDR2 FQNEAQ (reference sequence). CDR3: CASTREGYNEQFF. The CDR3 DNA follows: TGTGCCAGCACTAGGGAGGGCTACAATGAGCAGTTCTTC.

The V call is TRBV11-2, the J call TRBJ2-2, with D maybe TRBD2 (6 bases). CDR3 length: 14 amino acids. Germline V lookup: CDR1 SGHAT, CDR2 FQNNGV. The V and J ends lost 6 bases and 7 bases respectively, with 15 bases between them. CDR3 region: CASSPRDSGGELFF. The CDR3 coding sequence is TGTGCCAGCAGTCCCCGGGACTCGGGCGGGGAGCTGTTTTTT.

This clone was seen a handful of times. The CDR3 reads CAWGDRNTEAFF. The CDR3 DNA reads TGTGCCTGGGGCGACAGGAACACTGAAGCTTTCTTT. V is TRBV30 and J is TRBJ1-1, with a weak D call TRBD1 (5 bases). Trimming removed 5 bases from V and 1 base from J, with 8 bases in between. Per the germline V gene, CDR1 is GTSNPN and CDR2 is SVGIG (reference sequence). This CDR3 is 12 amino acids long.

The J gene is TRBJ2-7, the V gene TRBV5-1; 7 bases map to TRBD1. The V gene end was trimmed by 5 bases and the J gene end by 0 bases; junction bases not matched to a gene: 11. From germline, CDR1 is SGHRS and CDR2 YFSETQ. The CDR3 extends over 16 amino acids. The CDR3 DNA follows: TGCGCCAGCAGTTACCCCCACAGGGGACCCTCCTACGAGCAGTACTTC. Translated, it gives CASSYPHRGPSYEQYF.

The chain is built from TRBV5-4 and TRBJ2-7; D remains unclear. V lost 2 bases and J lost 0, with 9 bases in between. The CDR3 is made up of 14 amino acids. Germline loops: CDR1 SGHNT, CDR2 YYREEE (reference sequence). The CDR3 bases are TGTGCCAGCAGCTTATATGTTAGCTCCTACGAGCAGTACTTC. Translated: CASSLYVSSYEQYF.

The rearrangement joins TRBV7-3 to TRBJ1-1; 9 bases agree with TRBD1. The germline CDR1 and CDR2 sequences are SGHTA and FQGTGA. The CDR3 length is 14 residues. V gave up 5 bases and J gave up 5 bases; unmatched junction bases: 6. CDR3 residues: CASSAQGAQTEAFF. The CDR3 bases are TGTGCCAGCAGCGCACAGGGGGCGCAGACTGAAGCTTTCTTT.

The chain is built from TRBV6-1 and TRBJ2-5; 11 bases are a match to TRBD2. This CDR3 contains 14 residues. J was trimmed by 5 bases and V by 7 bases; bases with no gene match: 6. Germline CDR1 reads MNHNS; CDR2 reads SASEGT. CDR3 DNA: TGTGCCAGCACGGTAGCGGGAGGGGGGGAGACCCAGTACTTC. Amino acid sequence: CASTVAGGGETQYF.

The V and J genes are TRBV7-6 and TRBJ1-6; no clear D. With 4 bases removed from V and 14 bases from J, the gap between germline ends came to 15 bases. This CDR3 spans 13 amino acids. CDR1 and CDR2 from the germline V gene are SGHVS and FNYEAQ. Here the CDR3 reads CASSSGVWETLHF. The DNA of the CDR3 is TGTGCCAGCAGCTCCGGGGTCTGGGAGACCCTCCACTTT.

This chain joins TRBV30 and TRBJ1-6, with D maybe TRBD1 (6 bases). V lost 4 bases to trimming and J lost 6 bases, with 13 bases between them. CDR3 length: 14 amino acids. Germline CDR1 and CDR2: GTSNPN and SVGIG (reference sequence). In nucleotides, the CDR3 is TGTGCCTGGACGGGGGGGCTTGGTAATTCACCCCTCCACTTT. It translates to CAWTGGLGNSPLHF.

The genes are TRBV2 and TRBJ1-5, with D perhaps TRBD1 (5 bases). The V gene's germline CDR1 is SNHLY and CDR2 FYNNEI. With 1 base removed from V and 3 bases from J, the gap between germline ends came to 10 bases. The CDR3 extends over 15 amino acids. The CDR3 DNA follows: TGTGCCAGCAGTGAAGGCGGGACCTTCAATCAGCCCCAGCATTTT. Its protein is CASSEGGTFNQPQHF.

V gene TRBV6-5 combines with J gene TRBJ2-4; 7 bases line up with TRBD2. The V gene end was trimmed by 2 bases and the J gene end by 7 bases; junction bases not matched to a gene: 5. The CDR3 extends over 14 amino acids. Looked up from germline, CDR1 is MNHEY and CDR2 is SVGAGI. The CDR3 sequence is CASSYKPAGNIQYF. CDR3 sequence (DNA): TGTGCCAGCAGTTACAAACCAGCGGGGAACATTCAGTACTTC.

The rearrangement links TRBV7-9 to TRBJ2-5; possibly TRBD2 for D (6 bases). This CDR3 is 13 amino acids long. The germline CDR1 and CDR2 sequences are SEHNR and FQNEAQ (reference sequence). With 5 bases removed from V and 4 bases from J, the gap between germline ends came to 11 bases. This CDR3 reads CASSTASVETQYF. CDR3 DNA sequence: TGTGCCAGCAGCACCGCTAGCGTAGAGACCCAGTACTTC. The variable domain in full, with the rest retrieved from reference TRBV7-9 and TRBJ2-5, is DTGVSQNPRHKITKRGQNVTFRCDPISEHNRLYWYRQTLGQGPEFLTYFQNEAQLEKSRLLSDRFSAERPKGSFSTLEIQRTEQGDSAMYLCASSTASVETQYFGPGTRLLVL.

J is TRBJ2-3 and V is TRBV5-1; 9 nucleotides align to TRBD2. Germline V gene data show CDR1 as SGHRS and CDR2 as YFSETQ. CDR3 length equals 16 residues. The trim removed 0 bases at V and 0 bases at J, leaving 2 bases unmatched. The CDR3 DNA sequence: TGCGCCAGCAGCTTGGCGACTAGCGGAAGCACAGATACGCAGTATTTT. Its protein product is CASSLATSGSTDTQYF.

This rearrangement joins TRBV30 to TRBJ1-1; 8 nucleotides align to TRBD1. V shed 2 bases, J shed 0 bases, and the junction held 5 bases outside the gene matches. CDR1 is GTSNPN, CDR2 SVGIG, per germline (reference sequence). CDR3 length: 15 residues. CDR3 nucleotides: TGTGCCTGGAGTCGGGACAGGAACATGAACACTGAAGCTTTCTTT. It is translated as CAWSRDRNMNTEAFF.

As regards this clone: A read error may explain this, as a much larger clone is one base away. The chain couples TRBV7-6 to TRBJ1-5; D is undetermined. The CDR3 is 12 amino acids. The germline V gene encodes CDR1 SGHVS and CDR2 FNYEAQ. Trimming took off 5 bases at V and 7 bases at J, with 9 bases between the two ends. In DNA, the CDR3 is TGTGCCAGCAGCCTAGGGAGCCAGCCCCAGCATTTT. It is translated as CASSLGSQPQHF.

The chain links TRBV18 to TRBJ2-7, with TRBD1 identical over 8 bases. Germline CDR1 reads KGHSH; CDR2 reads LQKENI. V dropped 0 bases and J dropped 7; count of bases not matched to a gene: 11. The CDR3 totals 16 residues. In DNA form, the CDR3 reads TGTGCCAGCTCACCACCTGGCCCAGGGGGCATGGGAGAGCAGTACTTC. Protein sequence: CASSPPGPGGMGEQYF.

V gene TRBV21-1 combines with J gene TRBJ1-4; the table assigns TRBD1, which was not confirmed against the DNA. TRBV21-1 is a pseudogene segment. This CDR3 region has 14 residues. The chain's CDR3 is CASIPGTYLEKLFF. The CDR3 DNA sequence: TGTGCCAGCATCCCCGGGACATACCTTGAAAAACTGTTTTTT.

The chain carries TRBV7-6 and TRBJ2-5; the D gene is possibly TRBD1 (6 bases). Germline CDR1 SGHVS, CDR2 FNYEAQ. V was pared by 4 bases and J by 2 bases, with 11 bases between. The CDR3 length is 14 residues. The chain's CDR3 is CASSWTDRQETQYF. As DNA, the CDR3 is TGTGCCAGCAGCTGGACAGACCGACAAGAGACCCAGTACTTC.

In DNA form, the CDR3 reads TGTGCCAGTAGTTATCTAGCGGACACCGGGGAGCTGTTTTTT. As protein: CASSYLADTGELFF. The chain joins TRBV19 to TRBJ2-2; 7 nucleotides line up with TRBD2. Trimming took 5 bases from V and 3 from J; bases not matched to a gene: 3. From germline, CDR1 is LNHDA and CDR2 SQIVND (reference sequence). This CDR3 contains 14 residues.

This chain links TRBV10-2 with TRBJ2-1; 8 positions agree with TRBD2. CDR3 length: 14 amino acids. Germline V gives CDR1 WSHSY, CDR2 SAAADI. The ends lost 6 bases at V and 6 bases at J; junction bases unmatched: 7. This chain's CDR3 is CASRREDRSNEQFF. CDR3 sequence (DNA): TGCGCCAGCAGGCGGGAGGATCGCAGCAATGAGCAGTTCTTC.

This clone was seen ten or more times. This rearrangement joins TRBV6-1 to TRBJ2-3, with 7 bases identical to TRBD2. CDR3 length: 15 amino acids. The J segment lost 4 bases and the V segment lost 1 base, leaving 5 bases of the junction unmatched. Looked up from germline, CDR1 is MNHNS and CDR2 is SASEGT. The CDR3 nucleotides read TGTGCCAGCAGTGAAGGCGGGAGTGGGGCAGATACGCAGTATTTT. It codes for CASSEGGSGADTQYF.

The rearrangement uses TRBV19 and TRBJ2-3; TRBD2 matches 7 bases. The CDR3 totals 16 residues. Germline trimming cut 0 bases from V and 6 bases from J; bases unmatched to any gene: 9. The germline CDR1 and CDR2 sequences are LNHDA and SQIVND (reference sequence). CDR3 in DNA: TGTGCCAGTAGTATAGATCTGGCTAGCGGAGTGGATACGCAGTATTTT. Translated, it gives CASSIDLASGVDTQYF.

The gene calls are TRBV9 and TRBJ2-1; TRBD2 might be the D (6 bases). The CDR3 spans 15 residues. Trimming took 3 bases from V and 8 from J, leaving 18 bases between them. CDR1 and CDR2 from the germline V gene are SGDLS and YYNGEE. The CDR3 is CASSARDSSAYEQFF. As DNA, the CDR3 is TGTGCCAGCAGCGCCCGGGACTCAAGTGCCTATGAGCAGTTCTTC.

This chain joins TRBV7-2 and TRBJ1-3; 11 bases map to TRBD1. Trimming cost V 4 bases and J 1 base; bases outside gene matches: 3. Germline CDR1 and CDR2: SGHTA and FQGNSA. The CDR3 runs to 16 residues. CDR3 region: CASSYRDRGSGNTIYF. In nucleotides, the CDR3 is TGTGCCAGCAGCTATCGGGACAGGGGGTCTGGAAACACCATATATTTT. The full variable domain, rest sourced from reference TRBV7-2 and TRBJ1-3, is GAGVSQSPSNKVTEKGKDVELRCDPISGHTALYWYRQSLGQGLEFLIYFQGNSAPDKSGLPSDRFSAERTGGSVSTLTIQRTQQEDSAVYLCASSYRDRGSGNTIYFGEGSWLTVV.